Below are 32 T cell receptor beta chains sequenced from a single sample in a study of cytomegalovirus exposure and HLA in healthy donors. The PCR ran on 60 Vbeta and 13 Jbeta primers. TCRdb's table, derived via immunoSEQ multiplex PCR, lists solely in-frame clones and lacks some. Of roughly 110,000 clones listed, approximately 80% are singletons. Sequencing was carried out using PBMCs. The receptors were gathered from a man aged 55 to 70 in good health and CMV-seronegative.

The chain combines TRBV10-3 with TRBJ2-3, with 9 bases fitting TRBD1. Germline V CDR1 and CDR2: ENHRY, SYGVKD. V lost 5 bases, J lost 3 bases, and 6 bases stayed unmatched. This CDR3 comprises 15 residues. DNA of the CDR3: TGTGCCATCAGTCGGGGACAGGGAGAGACAGATACGCAGTATTTT. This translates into CAISRGQGETDTQYF.

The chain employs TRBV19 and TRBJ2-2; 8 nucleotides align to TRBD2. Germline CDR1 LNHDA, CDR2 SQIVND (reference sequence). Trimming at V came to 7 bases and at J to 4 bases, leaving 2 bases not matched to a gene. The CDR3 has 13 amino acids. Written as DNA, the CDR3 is TGTGCCAGTAACCGGGGGGGCACCGGGGAGCTGTTTTTT. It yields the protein CASNRGGTGELFF.

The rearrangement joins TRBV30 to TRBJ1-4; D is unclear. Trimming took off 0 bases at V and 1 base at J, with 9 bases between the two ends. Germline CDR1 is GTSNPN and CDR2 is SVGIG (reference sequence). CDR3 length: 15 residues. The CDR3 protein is CAWSVRLGTNEKLFF. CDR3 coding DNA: TGTGCCTGGAGTGTACGTCTCGGAACTAATGAAAAACTGTTTTTT.

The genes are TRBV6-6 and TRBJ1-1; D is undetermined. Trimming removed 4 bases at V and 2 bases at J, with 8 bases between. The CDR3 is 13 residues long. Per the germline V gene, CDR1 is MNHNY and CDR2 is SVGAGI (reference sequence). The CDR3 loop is CASSLTSNTEAFF. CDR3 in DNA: TGTGCCAGCAGTTTGACAAGCAACACTGAAGCTTTCTTT.

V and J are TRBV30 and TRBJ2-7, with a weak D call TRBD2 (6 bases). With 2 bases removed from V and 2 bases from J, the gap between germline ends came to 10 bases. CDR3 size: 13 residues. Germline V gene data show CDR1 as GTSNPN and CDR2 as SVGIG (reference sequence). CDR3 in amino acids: CAWSLEGTYEQYF. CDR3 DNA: TGTGCCTGGAGTTTGGAGGGTACCTACGAGCAGTACTTC.

The CDR3 DNA is TGTGCCAGCAGCCAAGCGGGCAGGGGCGGTCAGCCCCAGCATTTT. Amino acid sequence: CASSQAGRGGQPQHF. V usage is TRBV4-2 and J usage is TRBJ1-5, with a weak D call TRBD1 (6 bases). V was shortened by 1 base and J by 6 bases, with 13 bases between the two germline ends. Germline assignment: CDR1 LGHNA and CDR2 YNFKEQ. The CDR3 is made up of 15 amino acids.

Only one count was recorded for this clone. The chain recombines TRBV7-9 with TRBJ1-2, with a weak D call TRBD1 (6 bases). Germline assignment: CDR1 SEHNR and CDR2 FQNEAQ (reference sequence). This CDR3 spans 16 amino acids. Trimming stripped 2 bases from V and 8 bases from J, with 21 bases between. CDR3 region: CASSLNAGTPNLGYTF. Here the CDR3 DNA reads TGTGCCAGCAGCTTAAACGCCGGGACACCCAATTTAGGCTACACCTTC.

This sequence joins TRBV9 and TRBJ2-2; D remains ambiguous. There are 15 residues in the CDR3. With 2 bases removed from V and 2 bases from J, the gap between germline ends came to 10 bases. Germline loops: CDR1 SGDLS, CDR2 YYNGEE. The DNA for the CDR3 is TGTGCCAGCAGCGTTTCTTCGGTCAACACCGGGGAGCTGTTTTTT. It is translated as CASSVSSVNTGELFF.

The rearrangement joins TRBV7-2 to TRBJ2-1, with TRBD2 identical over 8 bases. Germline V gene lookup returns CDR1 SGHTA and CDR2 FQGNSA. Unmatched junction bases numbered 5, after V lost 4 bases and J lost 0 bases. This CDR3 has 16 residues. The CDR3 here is CASSSRRGDSYNEQFF. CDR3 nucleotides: TGTGCCAGCAGCTCTCGGCGGGGGGACTCCTACAATGAGCAGTTCTTC.

CDR3 protein: CATSRDQRGAGYEQYF. CDR3 nucleotide sequence: TGTGCCACCAGCAGAGACCAGCGGGGGGCGGGCTACGAGCAGTACTTC. This rearrangement joins TRBV15 to TRBJ2-7, with 9 bases matching TRBD2. This CDR3 has 16 residues. The V gene's germline CDR1 is LNHNV and CDR2 YYDKDF (reference sequence). V was pared by 0 bases and J by 3 bases, with 6 bases of the junction left unmatched.

CDR3 protein: CASSFPQGSGNYEQYV. In nucleotides, the CDR3 is TGTGCCAGCAGTTTCCCACAGGGCAGTGGTAACTACGAGCAGTACGTC. The chain has TRBV28 and TRBJ2-7, with a tentative D call TRBD1 (6 bases). The V end lost 3 bases, the J end lost 3 bases, and 18 bases lay between the germline ends. The CDR3 spans 16 residues. Per the germline V gene, CDR1 is MDHEN and CDR2 is SYDVKM.

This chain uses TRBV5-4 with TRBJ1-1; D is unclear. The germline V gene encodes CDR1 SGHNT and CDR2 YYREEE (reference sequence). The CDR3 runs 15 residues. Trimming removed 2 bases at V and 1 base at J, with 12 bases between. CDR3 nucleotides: TGTGCCAGCAGCTTAGGTGGAGGCAGGAACACTGAAGCTTTCTTT. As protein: CASSLGGGRNTEAFF. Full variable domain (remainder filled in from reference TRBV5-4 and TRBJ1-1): ETGVTQSPTHLIKTRGQQVTLRCSSQSGHNTVSWYQQALGQGPQFIFQYYREEENGRGNFPPRFSGLQFPNYSSELNVNALELDDSALYLCASSLGGGRNTEAFFGQGTRLTVV.

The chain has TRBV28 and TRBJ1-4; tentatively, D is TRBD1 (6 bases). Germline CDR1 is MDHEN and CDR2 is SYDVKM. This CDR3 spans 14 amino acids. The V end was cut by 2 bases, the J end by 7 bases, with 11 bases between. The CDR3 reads CASSLRGGSEKLFF. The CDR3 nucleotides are TGTGCCAGCAGTTTAAGGGGGGGAAGTGAAAAACTGTTTTTT. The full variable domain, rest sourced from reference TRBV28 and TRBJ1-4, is DVKVTQSSRYLVKRTGEKVFLECVQDMDHENMFWYRQDPGLGLRLIYFSYDVKMKEKGDIPEGYSVSREKKERFSLILESASTNQTSMYLCASSLRGGSEKLFFGSGTQLSVL.

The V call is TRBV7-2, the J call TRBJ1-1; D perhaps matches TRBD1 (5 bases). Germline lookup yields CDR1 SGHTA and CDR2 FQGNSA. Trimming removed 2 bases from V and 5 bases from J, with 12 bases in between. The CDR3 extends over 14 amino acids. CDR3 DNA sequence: TGTGCCAGCAGCTTACAGGGATCAGGGACTGAAGCTTTCTTT. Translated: CASSLQGSGTEAFF.

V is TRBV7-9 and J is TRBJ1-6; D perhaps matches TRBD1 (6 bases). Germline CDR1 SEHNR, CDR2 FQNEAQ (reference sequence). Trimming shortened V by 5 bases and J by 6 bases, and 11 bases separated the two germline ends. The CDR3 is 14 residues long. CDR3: CASSMDSPNSPLHF. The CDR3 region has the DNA TGTGCCAGCAGCATGGACAGCCCTAATTCACCCCTCCACTTT.

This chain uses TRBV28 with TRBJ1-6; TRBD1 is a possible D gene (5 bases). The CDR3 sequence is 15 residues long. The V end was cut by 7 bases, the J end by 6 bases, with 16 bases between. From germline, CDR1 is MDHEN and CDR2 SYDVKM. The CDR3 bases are TGTGCCAGCACCTACGGGAGGGGAGCTAATTCACCCCTCCACTTT. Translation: CASTYGRGANSPLHF.

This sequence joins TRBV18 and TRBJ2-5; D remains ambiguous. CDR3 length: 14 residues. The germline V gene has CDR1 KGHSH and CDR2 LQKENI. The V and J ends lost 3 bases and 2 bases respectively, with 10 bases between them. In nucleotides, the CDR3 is TGTGCCAGCTCACCGGTCCTAGGACAAGAGACCCAGTACTTC. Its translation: CASSPVLGQETQYF.

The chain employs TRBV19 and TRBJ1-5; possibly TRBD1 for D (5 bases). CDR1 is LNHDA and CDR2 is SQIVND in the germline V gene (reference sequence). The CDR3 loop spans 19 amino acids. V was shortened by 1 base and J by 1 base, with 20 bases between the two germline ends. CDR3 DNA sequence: TGTGCCAGTAGTATAGGAGGTTTCGGGGGACTTTACAGCAATCAGCCCCAGCATTTT. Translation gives CASSIGGFGGLYSNQPQHF.

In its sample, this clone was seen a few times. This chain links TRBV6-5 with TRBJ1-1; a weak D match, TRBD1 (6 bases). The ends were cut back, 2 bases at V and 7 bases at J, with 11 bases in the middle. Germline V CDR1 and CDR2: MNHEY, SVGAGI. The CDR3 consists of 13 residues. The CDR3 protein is CASSYTSTGEAFF. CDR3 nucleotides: TGTGCCAGCAGTTACACGTCGACAGGTGAAGCTTTCTTT.

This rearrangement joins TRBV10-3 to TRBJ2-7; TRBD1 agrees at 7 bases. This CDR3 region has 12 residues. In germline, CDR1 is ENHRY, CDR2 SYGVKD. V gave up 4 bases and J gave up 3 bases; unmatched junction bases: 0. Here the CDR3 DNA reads TGTGCCATCAGTGGGACAGGCTACGAGCAGTACTTC. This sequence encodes CAISGTGYEQYF.

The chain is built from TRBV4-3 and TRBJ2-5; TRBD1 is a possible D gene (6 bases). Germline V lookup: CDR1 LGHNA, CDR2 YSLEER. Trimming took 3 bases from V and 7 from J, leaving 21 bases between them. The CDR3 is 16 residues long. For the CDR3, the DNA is TGCGCCAGCAGCCAGGCCTACACCACAGGGTTAGGGACCCAGTACTTC. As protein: CASSQAYTTGLGTQYF.

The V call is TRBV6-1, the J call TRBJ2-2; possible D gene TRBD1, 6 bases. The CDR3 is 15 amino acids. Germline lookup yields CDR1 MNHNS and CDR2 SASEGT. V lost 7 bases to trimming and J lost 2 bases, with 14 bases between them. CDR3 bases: TGTGCCAGCAAAGGGAAACAGGGAAACACCGGGGAGCTGTTTTTT. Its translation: CASKGKQGNTGELFF.

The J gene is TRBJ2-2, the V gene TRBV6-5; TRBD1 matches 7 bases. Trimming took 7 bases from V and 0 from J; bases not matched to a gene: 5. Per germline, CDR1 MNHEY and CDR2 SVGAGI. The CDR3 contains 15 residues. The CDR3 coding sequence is TGTGCCAGCACCCGGGACAGATCGAACACCGGGGAGCTGTTTTTT. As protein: CASTRDRSNTGELFF.

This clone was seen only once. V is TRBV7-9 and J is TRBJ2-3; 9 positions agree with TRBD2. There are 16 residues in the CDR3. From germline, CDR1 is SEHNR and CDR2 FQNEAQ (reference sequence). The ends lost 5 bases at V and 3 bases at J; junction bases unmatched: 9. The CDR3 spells CASSPRRGGATDTQYF. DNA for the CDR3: TGTGCCAGCAGCCCCCGTCGCGGGGGGGCAACAGATACGCAGTATTTT.

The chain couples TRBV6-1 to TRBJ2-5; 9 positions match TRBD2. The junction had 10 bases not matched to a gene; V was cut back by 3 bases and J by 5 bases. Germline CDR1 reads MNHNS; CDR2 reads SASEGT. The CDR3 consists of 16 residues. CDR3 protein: CASSESRGGARETQYF. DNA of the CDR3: TGTGCCAGCAGTGAGTCACGCGGGGGGGCCCGGGAGACCCAGTACTTC.

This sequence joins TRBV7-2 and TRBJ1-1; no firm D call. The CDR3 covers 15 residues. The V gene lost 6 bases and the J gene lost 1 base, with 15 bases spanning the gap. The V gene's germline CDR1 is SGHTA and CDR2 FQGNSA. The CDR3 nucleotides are TGTGCCAGCAGATTAAGACTCGACGGGAACACTGAAGCTTTCTTT. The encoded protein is CASRLRLDGNTEAFF.

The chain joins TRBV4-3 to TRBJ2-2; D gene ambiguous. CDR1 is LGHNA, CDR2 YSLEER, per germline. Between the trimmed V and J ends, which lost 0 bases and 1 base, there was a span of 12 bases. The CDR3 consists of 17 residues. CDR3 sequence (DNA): TGCGCCAGCAGCCAAGAGGTCGGTCGGTTGAACACCGGGGAGCTGTTTTTT. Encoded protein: CASSQEVGRLNTGELFF.

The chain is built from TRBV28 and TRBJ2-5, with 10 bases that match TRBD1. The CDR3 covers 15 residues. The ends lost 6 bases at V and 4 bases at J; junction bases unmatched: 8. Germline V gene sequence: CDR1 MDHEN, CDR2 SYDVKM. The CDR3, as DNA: TGTGCCAGCAGCACCCGGACAGGGGGGGTAGAGACCCAGTACTTC. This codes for CASSTRTGGVETQYF.

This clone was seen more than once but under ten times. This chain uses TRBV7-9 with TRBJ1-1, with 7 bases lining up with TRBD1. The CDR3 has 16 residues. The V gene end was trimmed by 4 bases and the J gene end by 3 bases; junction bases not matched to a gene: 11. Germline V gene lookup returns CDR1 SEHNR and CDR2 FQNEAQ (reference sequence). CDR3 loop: CASSSIVWDSHTEAFF. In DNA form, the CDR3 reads TGTGCCAGCAGCTCCATAGTATGGGACAGCCACACTGAAGCTTTCTTT.

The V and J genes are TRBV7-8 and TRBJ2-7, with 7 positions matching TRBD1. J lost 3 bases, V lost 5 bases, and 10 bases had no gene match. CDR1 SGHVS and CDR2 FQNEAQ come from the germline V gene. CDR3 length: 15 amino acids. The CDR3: CASSRWTQGDYEQYF. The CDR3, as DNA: TGTGCCAGCAGCCGATGGACCCAGGGGGACTACGAGCAGTACTTC.

The CDR3 nucleotides are TGTGCCAGCAGCCAAGATGGAGCGGCCCGTCGATTCTATGGCTACACCTTC. As protein: CASSQDGAARRFYGYTF. The chain links TRBV4-2 to TRBJ1-2; D not certain. Per germline, CDR1 LGHNA and CDR2 YNFKEQ. The CDR3 has 17 residues. Trimming removed 0 bases from V and 4 bases from J, with 18 bases in between.

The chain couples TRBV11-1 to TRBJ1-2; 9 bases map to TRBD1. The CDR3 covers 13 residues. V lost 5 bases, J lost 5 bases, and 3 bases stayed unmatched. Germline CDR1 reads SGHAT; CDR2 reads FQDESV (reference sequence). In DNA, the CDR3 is TGTGCCAGCAGCCACGGGACAGGGTATGGCTACACCTTC. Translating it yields CASSHGTGYGYTF.